The 17 T cell receptor beta chains listed next were all sequenced from one sample in a study of tissue T cells after allogeneic stem cell transplantation (dated by TCRdb to between 2020 and 2023). The time point label on this specimen signifies: mouse harvest day 7 after allogeneic transplant. Mouse grafts combined 10^7 T-cell-depleted bone marrow cells with 10^6 splenic CD5+ T cells, given via tail vein injection. The library was produced with the immunoSEQ multiplex PCR assay. Held by TCRdb, this immuneACCESS table contains in-frame sequences only and omits some clones. Under half of the omission traces to an unresolved V gene where checked; the cause of the rest is unknown. This sample gives 7,500 to 9,500 clones in total; approximately 50% of them show up just once. The ten top clones hold approximately 7.4% of the sample. The sequencing sample was made of gut tissue. These receptors came from a female BALB/c mouse given C57BL/6 T cells with graft-versus-host disease after an allogeneic hematopoietic cell transplant.

As for this clone: Mouse gene names apply. The read finishes 1 residue shy of the CDR3 end, and the germline J gene is used to complete it. In the same sample, other DNA sequences code for this CDR3. The chain joins TRBV26 to TRBJ2-7, with no clear D. CDR3 length: 13 amino acids. Trimming took 2 bases from V and 3 from J, leaving 8 bases between them. Germline lookup yields CDR1 KGHPV and CDR2 FQNQEV (reference sequence). The sequenced CDR3 bases are TGTGCCAGCAGTCTGGCAGGCAGCTATGAACAGTAC. Translated: CASSLAGSYEQY. Given in full, the CDR3 is CASSLAGSYEQYF. Together with reference TRBV26 and TRBJ2-7, the CDR3 gives the full variable domain: NSKVIQTPRYLVKGQGQKAKMRCIPEKGHPVVFWYQQNKNNEFKFLINFQNQEVLQQIDMTEKRFSAECPSNSPCSLEIQSSEAGDSALYLCASSLAGSYEQYFGPGTRLTVL.

This clone has just a few counts. Any gene name here is a mouse gene name. The read halts 1 residue ahead of the CDR3 end, with the missing end drawn from the germline J gene. The V call is TRBV29, the J call TRBJ1-4; D not resolved. Trimming took 0 bases from V and 6 from J, leaving 2 bases between them. This CDR3 spans 12 amino acids. CDR1 is MSHET, CDR2 SYDVDS, per germline. The CDR3 sequence is CASSLSDERLFF. The sequenced part of the CDR3 DNA is TGTGCTAGCAGTTTATCGGACGAAAGATTATTT. The whole variable domain, filled in from reference TRBV29 and TRBJ1-4, reads DMKVTQMPRYLIKRMGENVLLECGQDMSHETMYWYRQDPGLGLQLIYISYDVDSNSEGDIPKGYRVSRKKREHFSLILDSAKTNQTSVYFCASSLSDERLFFGHGTKLSVL.

As to this clone: Mouse gene names apply. The read ends 1 residue early relative to the CDR3; the germline J gene fills the gap. The gene calls are TRBV16 and TRBJ2-4; 8 bases line up with TRBD2. The J segment lost 1 base and the V segment lost 5 bases, leaving 8 bases of the junction unmatched. CDR3 size: 16 residues. CDR1 is SGHSA, CDR2 FRNQAP, per germline. CDR3 bases read: TGTGCAAGCAGCCGCGGGGGGGCGCCTGGTCAAAACACCTTGTAC. This sequence encodes CASSRGGAPGQNTLY. The full CDR3 is CASSRGGAPGQNTLYF.

Comments on this clone: Gene names are mouse gene names. The CDR3 end falls 1 residue outside the read, so it is completed with the germline J gene. The chain recombines TRBV23 with TRBJ1-1; the tabulated D call, TRBD1, remains unverified against the DNA. CDR1 is KGHTA, CDR2 FQNQQP, per germline. This CDR3 is built from 13 residues. CDR3 protein: CSSSPPGQEQVFF. The sequenced CDR3 bases are TGCTCCAGCAGTCCCCCGGGACAGGAGCAAGTCTTC.

Of note for this clone: Mouse germline and gene names are used. Read data end 1 residue before the CDR3 end; the end is taken from the germline J gene. This chain joins TRBV26 and TRBJ1-2; the D gene is possibly TRBD1 (6 bases). In germline, CDR1 is KGHPV, CDR2 FQNQEV (reference sequence). The V end was cut by 8 bases, the J end by 1 base, with 8 bases between. The length of the CDR3 is 12 residues. The CDR3 protein is CASLRGNSDYTF. The sequenced CDR3 bases are TGTGCCAGCCTCAGGGGAAACTCCGACTACACC.

This clone was detected only a few times. Gene names denote mouse genes. The read terminates 1 residue before the CDR3 end, so the remaining end is supplied by the germline J gene. V is TRBV12-2 and J is TRBJ2-3, with TRBD1 as a possible D gene (6 bases). The CDR3 has 15 residues. Germline CDR1 and CDR2: SGHLS and HYDKME. V was shortened by 2 bases and J by 2 bases, with 13 bases between the two germline ends. The CDR3 reads CASSPHRVFAETLYF. The part of the CDR3 DNA that was read is TGTGCCAGCTCTCCCCACAGGGTTTTTGCAGAAACGCTGTAT.

A note on this clone: Germline and genes here are mouse. The read falls 1 residue short of the CDR3 end, and the missing part is taken from the germline J gene. This rearrangement joins TRBV26 to TRBJ1-1; D not certain. The germline CDR1 and CDR2 sequences are KGHPV and FQNQEV (reference sequence). The CDR3 spans 13 residues. Trimming took 0 bases from V and 2 from J, leaving 4 bases between them. The sequenced CDR3 bases are TGTGCCAGCAGTCTGTCGAGTAACACAGAAGTCTTC. This sequence encodes CASSLSSNTEVF. The CDR3, in full, reads CASSLSSNTEVFF.

About this clone itself: Gene and germline names: mouse. The read terminates 1 residue before the CDR3 end, so the remaining end is supplied by the germline J gene. This chain connects TRBV26 to TRBJ1-3, with a tentative D call TRBD1 (6 bases). The germline CDR1 and CDR2 sequences are KGHPV and FQNQEV (reference sequence). CDR3 length: 14 amino acids. The V and J ends lost 6 bases and 3 bases respectively, with 12 bases between them. CDR3 residues: CASSLQGGGNTLYF. The sequenced part of the CDR3 DNA is TGTGCCAGCAGCCTACAGGGAGGTGGAAATACGCTCTAT.

Details on this clone: Mouse gene names and germline throughout. From the germline J gene comes the end of the CDR3, since the read stops 1 residue before it. This chain uses TRBV1 with TRBJ2-5; 10 positions match TRBD1. The CDR3 extends over 14 amino acids. With 3 bases clipped from V and 7 bases from J, the junction kept 4 bases outside the gene matches. Germline CDR1 and CDR2: NSQYPW and LRSPGD (reference sequence). The CDR3 protein is CTCSARDRGNTQYF. The sequenced CDR3 bases are TGCACCTGCAGTGCGAGGGACAGGGGAAACACCCAGTAC. The variable domain in full, with the rest retrieved from reference TRBV1 and TRBJ2-5, is VTLLEQNPRWRLVPRGQAVNLRCILKNSQYPWMSWYQQDLQKQLQWLFTLRSPGDKEVKSLPGADYLATRVTDTELRLQVANMSQGRTLYCTCSARDRGNTQYFGPGTRLLVL.

For this clone: Gene names follow the mouse nomenclature. The read falls 1 residue short of the CDR3 end, and the missing part is taken from the germline J gene. Other nucleotide sequences in the sample specify the same CDR3. The chain employs TRBV3 and TRBJ2-7; 8 bases match TRBD2. The J segment lost 3 bases and the V segment lost 1 base, leaving 2 bases of the junction unmatched. The CDR3 length is 14 residues. Germline V gene data show CDR1 as SNHLY and CDR2 as FYNGKV (reference sequence). Partial CDR3 DNA: TGTGCCAGCAGCTTAGGTACTGGGGGCTATGAACAGTAC. Translating gives CASSLGTGGYEQY. The CDR3, in full, reads CASSLGTGGYEQYF.

For this clone: The gene symbols are mouse symbols. The DNA ends 1 residue before the CDR3 does, and the rest of the CDR3 is filled in from the germline J gene. J is TRBJ2-5 and V is TRBV1; D gene uncertain. The CDR3 extends over 11 amino acids. CDR1 is NSQYPW, CDR2 LRSPGD, per germline (reference sequence). Trimming took off 5 bases at V and 3 bases at J, with 3 bases between the two ends. CDR3 sequence: CTCSTQDTQYF. The sequenced CDR3 bases are TGCACCTGCAGTACGCAAGACACCCAGTAC.

Remarks on this clone: The gene symbols are mouse symbols. Read data end 1 residue before the CDR3 end; the end is taken from the germline J gene. This rearrangement joins TRBV23 to TRBJ1-1. Germline loops: CDR1 KGHTA, CDR2 FQNQQP. The CDR3 has 12 residues. The CDR3 DNA, read in part, is TGCTCCAGCAGCCTCAAAAACACAGAAGTCTTC. This translates into CSSSLKNTEVF. In full, the CDR3 reads CSSSLKNTEVFF.

As regards this clone: Gene names refer to mouse genes. The CDR3 spells CASSRTGVGSDYTF. CDR3 DNA (partial): TGTGCCAGCAGTCGCACAGGGGTAGGCTCCGACTACACC. The chain is built from TRBV26 and TRBJ1-2, with TRBD1 matching over 7 bases. The read finishes 1 residue shy of the CDR3 end, and the germline J gene is used to complete it. Germline CDR1 and CDR2: KGHPV and FQNQEV (reference sequence). The CDR3 is made up of 14 amino acids. V lost 4 bases, J lost 4 bases, and 6 bases stayed unmatched.

As regards this clone: Gene names are the mouse ones. The read is 1 residue too short to cover the CDR3 end, so that end is filled in from the germline J gene. The chain combines TRBV3 with TRBJ2-7; 7 bases are shared with TRBD1. The CDR3 is 14 amino acids. V shed 3 bases, J shed 3 bases, and the junction held 5 bases outside the gene matches. CDR1 and CDR2 (germline): SNHLY, FYNGKV (reference sequence). This CDR3 is CASSFGTEGYEQYF. The sequenced part of the CDR3 DNA is TGTGCCAGCAGCTTCGGGACAGAGGGCTATGAACAGTAC.

About this clone itself: Gene names and germline match the mouse. The read ends 1 residue early relative to the CDR3; the germline J gene fills the gap. The chain joins TRBV3 to TRBJ2-5, with TRBD2 matching over 13 bases. CDR1 and CDR2 (germline): SNHLY, FYNGKV (reference sequence). With V trimmed by 4 bases and J by 8 bases, 6 bases remained unmatched. The CDR3 contains 15 residues. The sequenced CDR3 bases are TGTGCCAGCAGCTCCGGACTGGGGGGGCTTGCCACCCAGTAC. Residues: CASSSGLGGLATQY. The whole CDR3 is CASSSGLGGLATQYF.

As concerns this clone: The listed genes are named as in mouse. The read comes to an end 1 residue before the CDR3 does, leaving the germline J gene to fill in the end. This sequence joins TRBV26 and TRBJ2-2, with D hard to call. Trimming left V 1 base short and J 2 bases short, with 5 bases between. This CDR3 spans 14 amino acids. CDR1 is KGHPV, CDR2 FQNQEV, per germline (reference sequence). The part of the CDR3 DNA that was read is TGTGCCAGCAGTCTGTTAGGGAACACCGGGCAGCTCTAC. Translated: CASSLLGNTGQLY. The whole CDR3 sequence reads CASSLLGNTGQLYF.

Worth noting for this clone: Gene names follow the mouse nomenclature. The CDR3 extends 1 residue past the end of the read, so its final part is completed from the germline J gene. V and J are TRBV31 and TRBJ2-3, with 8 bases aligning to TRBD2. V lost 0 bases and J lost 3; bases outside the gene matches: 2. The CDR3 runs to 14 residues. Germline V gene data show CDR1 as GKSSPN and CDR2 as SITVG. Partial CDR3 DNA: TGTGCCTGGAGTCTCCGACTGGGGGCAGAAACGCTGTAT. It codes for CAWSLRLGAETLY. The complete CDR3 reads CAWSLRLGAETLYF.